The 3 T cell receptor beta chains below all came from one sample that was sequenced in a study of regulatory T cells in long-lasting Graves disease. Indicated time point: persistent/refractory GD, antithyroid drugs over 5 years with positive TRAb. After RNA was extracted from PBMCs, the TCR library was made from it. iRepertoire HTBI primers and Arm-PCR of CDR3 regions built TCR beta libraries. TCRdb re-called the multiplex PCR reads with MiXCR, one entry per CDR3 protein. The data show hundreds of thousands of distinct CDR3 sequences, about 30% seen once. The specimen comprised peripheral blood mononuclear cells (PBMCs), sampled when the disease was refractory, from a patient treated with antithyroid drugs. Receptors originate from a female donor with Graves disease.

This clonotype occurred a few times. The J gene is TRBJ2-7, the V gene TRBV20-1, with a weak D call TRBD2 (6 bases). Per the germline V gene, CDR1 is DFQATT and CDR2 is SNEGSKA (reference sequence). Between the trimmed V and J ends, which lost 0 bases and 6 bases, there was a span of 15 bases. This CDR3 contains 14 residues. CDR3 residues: CSARDPVGRSEQYF. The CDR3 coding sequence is TGCAGTGCTAGAGATCCCGTCGGGAGAAGCGAGCAGTACTTC.

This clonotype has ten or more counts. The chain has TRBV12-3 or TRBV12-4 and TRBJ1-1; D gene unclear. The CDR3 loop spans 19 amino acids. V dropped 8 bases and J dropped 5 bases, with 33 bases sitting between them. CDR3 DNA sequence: TGTGCCAGCGATTCAACCAGGACTCCAGACACGTTAGGAAAAACTGAAGCTTTCTTT. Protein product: CASDSTRTPDTLGKTEAFF.

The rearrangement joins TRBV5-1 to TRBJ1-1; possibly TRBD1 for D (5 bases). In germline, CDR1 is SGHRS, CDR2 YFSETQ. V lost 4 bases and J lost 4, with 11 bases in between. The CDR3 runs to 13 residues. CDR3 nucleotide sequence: TGCGCCAGCAGCGCGACGGGACTCACTGAAGCTTTCTTT. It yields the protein CASSATGLTEAFF.